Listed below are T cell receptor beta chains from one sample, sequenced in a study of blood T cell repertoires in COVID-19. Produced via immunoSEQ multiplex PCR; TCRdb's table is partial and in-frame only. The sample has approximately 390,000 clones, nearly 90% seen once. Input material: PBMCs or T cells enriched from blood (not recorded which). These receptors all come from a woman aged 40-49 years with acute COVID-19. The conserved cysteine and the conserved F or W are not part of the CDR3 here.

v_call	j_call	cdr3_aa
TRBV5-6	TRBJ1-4	ASSLLTGLNEKLF
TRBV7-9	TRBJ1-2	ASSQISGTGNYGYT
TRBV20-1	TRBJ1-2	SAAYGYT
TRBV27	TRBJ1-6	ASSLSDRVNSPLH
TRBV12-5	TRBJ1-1	ASGLDGVITEAF
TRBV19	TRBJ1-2	ASSMHGTGANYGYT
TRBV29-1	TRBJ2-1	SVEGLAGGGSYNEQF
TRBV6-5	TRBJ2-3	ASLSGSTDTQY
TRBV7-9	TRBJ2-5	ASTAGGQQETQY
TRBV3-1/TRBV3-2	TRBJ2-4	ASSQAGLAKNIQY
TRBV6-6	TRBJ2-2	ASSYWRGDHGELF
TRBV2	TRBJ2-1	ASSDDDRVNLYYNEQF
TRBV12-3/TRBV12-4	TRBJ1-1	ASSLGQTEAF
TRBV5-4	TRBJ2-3	ASQAFGGTDTQY
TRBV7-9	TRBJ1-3	ASSLLRASGNTIY
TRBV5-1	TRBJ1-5	ASSPGYYSNQPQH
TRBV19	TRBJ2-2	ASSTIPGTGAMTTGELF
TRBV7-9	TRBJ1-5	ASSLSAGLEPQH
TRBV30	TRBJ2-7	AWSPSTWEGEEQY
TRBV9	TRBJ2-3	ASSTQGNPLDTQY
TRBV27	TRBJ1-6	ASSFTGRSGYNSPLH
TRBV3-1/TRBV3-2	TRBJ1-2	ASSTGTARRYT
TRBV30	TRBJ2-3	ASFDRGRSDTQY
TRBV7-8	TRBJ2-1	ASSPRTANEQF
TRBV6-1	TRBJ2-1	ASSEAGVPNNEQF
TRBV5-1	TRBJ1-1	ASSLDGQGRAEAF
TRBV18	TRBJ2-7	ASSPETGGSYEQY
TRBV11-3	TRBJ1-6	ASSRDRNSPLH
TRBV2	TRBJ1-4	ASSTDVATNEKLF
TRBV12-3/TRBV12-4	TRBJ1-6	ASRLGPRALH
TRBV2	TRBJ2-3	ASSTGTGTTDTQY
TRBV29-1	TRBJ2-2	SATGQGGTGELF
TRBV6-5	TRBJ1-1	ASKDVQRGEAF
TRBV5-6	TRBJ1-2	ASSRPFSGQGANGYT
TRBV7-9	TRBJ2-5	ASSDRDSVPETQY
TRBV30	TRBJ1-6	AWSPGTPLYYH
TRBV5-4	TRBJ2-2	ASSLPSTGFTGELF
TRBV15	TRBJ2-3	ATSSTGAGTDTQY
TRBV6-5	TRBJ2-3	ASSPPTVTDTQY
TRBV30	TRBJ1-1	AWRGVHRETEAF
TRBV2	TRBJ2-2	ASNRDYTSGGAIGELF
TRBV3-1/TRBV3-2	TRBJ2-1	ASSKLSGAGNEQF